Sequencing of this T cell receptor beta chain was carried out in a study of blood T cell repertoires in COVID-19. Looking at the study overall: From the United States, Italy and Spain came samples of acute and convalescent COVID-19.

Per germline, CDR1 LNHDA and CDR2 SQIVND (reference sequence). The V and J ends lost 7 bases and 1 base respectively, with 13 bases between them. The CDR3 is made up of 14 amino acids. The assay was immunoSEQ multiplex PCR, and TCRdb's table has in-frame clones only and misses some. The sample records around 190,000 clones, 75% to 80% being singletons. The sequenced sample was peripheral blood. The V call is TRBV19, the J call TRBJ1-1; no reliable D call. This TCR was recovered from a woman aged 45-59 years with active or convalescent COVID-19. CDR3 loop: CASTPSFRNTEAFF. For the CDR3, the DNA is TGTGCCAGTACCCCCTCTTTTAGGAACACTGAAGCTTTCTTT.